This TCR beta chain was profiled in a study of blood T cell repertoires in COVID-19. Study summary: Both acute and convalescent COVID-19 samples were obtained from the United States, Italy and Spain. Nucleic acid was either cDNA or gDNA, and it came from T cells, B-cell-depleted T cells, or PBMCs.

Per the study methods: Reference gene primer amplification yielded estimated nucleated cell counts. The repertoire was sequenced with immunoSEQ multiplex PCR; TCRdb's copy has only in-frame clones and lacks some. That table gives V, J and clone size, and the DNA gave D and trimming. The data hold roughly 230,000 clones, with roughly 90% observed a single time. This clone was observed a single time. Losses at the gene ends were 3 bases for V and 7 bases for J; bases not matched to a gene: 6. This CDR3 contains 16 residues. Looked up from germline, CDR1 is SGHNT and CDR2 is YYREEE (reference sequence). Participants were placed into cohorts based on the clinical history they reported.

The chain has TRBV5-4 and TRBJ2-1; 14 bases align to TRBD2. Input material: PBMCs or T cells enriched from blood (not recorded which). The receptor's source is a woman aged 25 to 39 with acute COVID-19. Written as DNA, the CDR3 is TGTGCCAGCAGCTCTGGACTAGCGGGGGGCGGGAATGAGCAGTTCTTC. This sequence encodes CASSSGLAGGGNEQFF.